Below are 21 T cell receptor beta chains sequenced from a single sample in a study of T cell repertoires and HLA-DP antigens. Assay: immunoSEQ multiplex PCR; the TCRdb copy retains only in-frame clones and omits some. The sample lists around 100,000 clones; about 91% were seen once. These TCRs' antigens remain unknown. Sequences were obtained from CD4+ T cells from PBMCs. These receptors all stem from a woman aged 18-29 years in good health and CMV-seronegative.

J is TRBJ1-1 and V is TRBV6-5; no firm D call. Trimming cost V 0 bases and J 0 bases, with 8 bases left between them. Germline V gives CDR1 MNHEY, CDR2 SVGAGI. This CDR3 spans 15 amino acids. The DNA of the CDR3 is TGTGCCAGCAGTTACTCGAGTACAGTGAACACTGAAGCTTTCTTT. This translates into CASSYSSTVNTEAFF.

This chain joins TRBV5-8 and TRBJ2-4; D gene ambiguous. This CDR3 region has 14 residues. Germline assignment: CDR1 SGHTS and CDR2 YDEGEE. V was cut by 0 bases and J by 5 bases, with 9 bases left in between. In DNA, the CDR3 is TGTGCCAGCAGCTTGGGTGGCTGGGAAAACATTCAGTACTTC. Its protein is CASSLGGWENIQYF. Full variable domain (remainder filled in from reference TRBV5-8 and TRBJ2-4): EAGVTQSPTHLIKTRGQQATLRCSPISGHTSVYWYQQALGLGLQFLLWYDEGEERNRGNFPPRFSGRQFPNYSSELNVNALELEDSALYLCASSLGGWENIQYFGAGTRLSVL.

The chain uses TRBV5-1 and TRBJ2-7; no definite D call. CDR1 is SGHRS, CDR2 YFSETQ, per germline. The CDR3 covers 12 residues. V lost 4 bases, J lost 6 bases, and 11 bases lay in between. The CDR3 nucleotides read TGCGCCAGCAGCCCCTGGCGTGGCGAGCAGTACTTC. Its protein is CASSPWRGEQYF.

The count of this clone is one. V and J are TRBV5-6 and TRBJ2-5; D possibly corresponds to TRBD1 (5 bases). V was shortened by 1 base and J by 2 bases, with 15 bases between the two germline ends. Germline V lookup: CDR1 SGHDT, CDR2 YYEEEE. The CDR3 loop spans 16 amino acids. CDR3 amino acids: CASSLRGAGKQETQYF. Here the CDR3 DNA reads TGTGCCAGCAGCTTGCGAGGCGCAGGGAAGCAAGAGACCCAGTACTTC.

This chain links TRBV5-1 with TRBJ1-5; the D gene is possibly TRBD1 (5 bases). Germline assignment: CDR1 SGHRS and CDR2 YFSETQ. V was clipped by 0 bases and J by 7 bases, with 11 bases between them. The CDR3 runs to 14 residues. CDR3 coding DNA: TGCGCCAGCAGCTTGGACAGGAATGGGCAGCCCCAGCATTTT. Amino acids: CASSLDRNGQPQHF.

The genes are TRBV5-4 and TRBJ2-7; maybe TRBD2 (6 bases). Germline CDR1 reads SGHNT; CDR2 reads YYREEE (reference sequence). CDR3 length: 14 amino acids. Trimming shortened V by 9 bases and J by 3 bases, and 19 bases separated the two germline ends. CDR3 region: CAMSLRDGHYEQYF. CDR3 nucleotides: TGTGCCATGTCCCTGCGGGACGGACACTACGAGCAGTACTTC.

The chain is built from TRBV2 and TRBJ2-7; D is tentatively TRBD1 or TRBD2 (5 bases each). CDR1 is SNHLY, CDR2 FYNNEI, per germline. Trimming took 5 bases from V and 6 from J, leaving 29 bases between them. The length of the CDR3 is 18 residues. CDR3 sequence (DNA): TGTGCCAGCAGTCTAATCTCGTCAGGGACCCTAGGCCCTATCGAGCAGTACGTC. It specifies CASSLISSGTLGPIEQYV.

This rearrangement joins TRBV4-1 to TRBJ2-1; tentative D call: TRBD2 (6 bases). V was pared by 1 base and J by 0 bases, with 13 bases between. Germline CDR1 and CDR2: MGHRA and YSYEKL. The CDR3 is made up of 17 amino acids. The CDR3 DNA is TGCGCCAGCAGCCAAGGCCTAGCGCGCAGCTCCTACAATGAGCAGTTCTTC. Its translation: CASSQGLARSSYNEQFF.

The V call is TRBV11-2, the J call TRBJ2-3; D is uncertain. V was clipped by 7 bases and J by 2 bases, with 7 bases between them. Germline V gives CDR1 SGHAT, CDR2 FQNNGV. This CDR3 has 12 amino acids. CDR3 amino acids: CASTMNTDTQYF. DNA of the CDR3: TGTGCCAGCACCATGAACACAGATACGCAGTATTTT.

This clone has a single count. For the CDR3, the DNA is TGTGCCAGCAGCCCCCTCCGGGGCCCGTTTGCAACTAATGAAAAACTGTTTTTT. Its protein is CASSPLRGPFATNEKLFF. This chain links TRBV7-9 with TRBJ1-4; TRBD1 might be the D (5 bases). The germline gives CDR1 SEHNR, CDR2 FQNEAQ (reference sequence). This CDR3 is built from 18 residues. The ends were cut back, 5 bases at V and 0 bases at J, with 19 bases in the middle.

The DNA of the CDR3 is TGTGCCAGTAGTTCCGGCGATAGCTCAGGATCACCCCTCCACTTT. Translating gives CASSSGDSSGSPLHF. The V and J genes are TRBV19 and TRBJ1-6, with D uncertain. The length of the CDR3 is 15 residues. Deletions cut 5 bases from V and 10 bases from J, with 18 bases between. Per the germline V gene, CDR1 is LNHDA and CDR2 is SQIVND (reference sequence). Drawing the rest from reference TRBV19 and TRBJ1-6, the complete variable domain is DGGITQSPKYLFRKEGQNVTLSCEQNLNHDAMYWYRQDPGQGLRLIYYSQIVNDFQKGDIAEGYSVSREKKESFPLTVTSAQKNPTAFYLCASSSGDSSGSPLHFGNGTRLTVT.

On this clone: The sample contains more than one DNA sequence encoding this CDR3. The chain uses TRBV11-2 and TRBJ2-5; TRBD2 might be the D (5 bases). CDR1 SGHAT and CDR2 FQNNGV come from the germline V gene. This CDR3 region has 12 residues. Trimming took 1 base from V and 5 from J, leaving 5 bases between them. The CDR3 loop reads CASSLVAETQYF. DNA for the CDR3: TGTGCCAGCAGCTTAGTAGCGGAGACCCAGTACTTC.

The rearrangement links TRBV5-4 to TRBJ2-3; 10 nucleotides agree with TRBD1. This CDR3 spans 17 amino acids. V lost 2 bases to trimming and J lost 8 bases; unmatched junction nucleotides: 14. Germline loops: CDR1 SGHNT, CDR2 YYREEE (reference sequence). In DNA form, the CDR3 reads TGTGCCAGCAGCTTAGGGTCGACAGGGGGCCGAGGGGGTACGCAGTATTTT. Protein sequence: CASSLGSTGGRGGTQYF. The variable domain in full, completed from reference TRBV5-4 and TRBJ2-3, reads ETGVTQSPTHLIKTRGQQVTLRCSSQSGHNTVSWYQQALGQGPQFIFQYYREEENGRGNFPPRFSGLQFPNYSSELNVNALELDDSALYLCASSLGSTGGRGGTQYFGPGTRLTVL.

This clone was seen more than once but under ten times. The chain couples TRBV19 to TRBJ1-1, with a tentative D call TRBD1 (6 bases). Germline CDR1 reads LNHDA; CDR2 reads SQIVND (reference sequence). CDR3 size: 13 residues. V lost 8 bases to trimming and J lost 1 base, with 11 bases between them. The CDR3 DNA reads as TGTGCCAGTCGCGGGGGGCAGAACACTGAAGCTTTCTTT. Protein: CASRGGQNTEAFF.

The chain's CDR3 is CAWSRPGSMNTEAFF. DNA for the CDR3: TGTGCCTGGAGTAGGCCGGGCAGCATGAACACTGAAGCTTTCTTT. The V and J genes are TRBV30 and TRBJ1-1; D ambiguous. This CDR3 has 15 residues. Germline V gene lookup returns CDR1 GTSNPN and CDR2 SVGIG (reference sequence). V dropped 2 bases and J dropped 0 bases, with 13 bases sitting between them.

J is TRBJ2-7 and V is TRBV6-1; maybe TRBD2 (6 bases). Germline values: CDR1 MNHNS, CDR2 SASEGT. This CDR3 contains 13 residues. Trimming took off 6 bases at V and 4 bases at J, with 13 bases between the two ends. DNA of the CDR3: TGTGCCAGCAGCGCGGGACGGTCTTACGAGCAGTACGTC. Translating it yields CASSAGRSYEQYV.

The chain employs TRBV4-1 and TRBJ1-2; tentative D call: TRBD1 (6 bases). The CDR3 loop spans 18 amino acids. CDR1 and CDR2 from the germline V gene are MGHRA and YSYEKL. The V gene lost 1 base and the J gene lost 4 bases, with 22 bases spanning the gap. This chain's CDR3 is CASSQAGTKRVPLYGYTF. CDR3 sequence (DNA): TGCGCCAGCAGCCAAGCGGGGACAAAGAGAGTTCCCCTCTATGGCTACACCTTC.

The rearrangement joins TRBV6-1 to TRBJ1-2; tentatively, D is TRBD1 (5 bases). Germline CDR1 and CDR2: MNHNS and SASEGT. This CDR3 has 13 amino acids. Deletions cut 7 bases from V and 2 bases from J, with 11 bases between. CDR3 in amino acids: CASTPRGNYGYTF. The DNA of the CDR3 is TGTGCCAGCACCCCGCGGGGGAACTATGGCTACACCTTC.

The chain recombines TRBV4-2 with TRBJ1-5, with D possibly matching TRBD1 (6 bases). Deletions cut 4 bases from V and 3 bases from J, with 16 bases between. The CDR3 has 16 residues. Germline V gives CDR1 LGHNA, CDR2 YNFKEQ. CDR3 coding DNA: TGTGCCAGCAGCCTCGAAGGGGGGTATGACAATCAGCCCCAGCATTTT. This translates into CASSLEGGYDNQPQHF.

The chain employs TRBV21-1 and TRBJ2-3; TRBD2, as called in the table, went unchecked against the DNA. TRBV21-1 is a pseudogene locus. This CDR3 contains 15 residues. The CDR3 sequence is CASSKERLATDTQYF. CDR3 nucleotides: TGTGCCAGCAGCAAAGAAAGACTAGCAACAGATACGCAGTATTTT.

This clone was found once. The DNA for the CDR3 is TGTGCCAGCAGTGCCTACACGAACACTGAAGCTTTCTTT. Protein: CASSAYTNTEAFF. The chain has TRBV25-1 and TRBJ1-1; D gene ambiguous. CDR1 is MGHDK, CDR2 SYGVNS, per germline. Trimming took 4 bases from V and 1 from J, leaving 7 bases between them. CDR3 size: 13 residues.